This TCR beta chain came from a study of technical replicates of blood from several donors. TCRdb's copy holds only in-frame clones and misses some; the assay was immunoSEQ multiplex PCR. Here the sample spans tens of thousands of clones, more than 85% being singletons. The germline CDR1 and CDR2 sequences are SGHTA and FQGNSA. Trimming cost V 2 bases and J 7 bases, with 12 bases left between them. The CDR3 covers 15 residues. Material: PBMCs. The chain combines TRBV7-2 with TRBJ1-6; D might be TRBD1 (5 bases). The clonotype was recovered from a human donor in good health. Some clones in this sample may be carry-over from other donors' samples. In nucleotides, the CDR3 is TGTGCCAGCAGCTTAAAACAGGCGCCAAATTCACCCCTCCACTTT. It yields the protein CASSLKQAPNSPLHF.